A selection of T cell receptor beta chains follows, all from one sample in a study of post-analysis software for immune sequencing data. TCRdb re-analysed the PCR reads in MiXCR, keeping a single row per CDR3 protein. The data show approximately 630,000 distinct CDR3 sequences, with approximately 59% seen just once and around 11% held by the top ten. The sequencing sample was made of blood. These TCRs come from a girl aged 2-15 years with multiple sclerosis. The CDR3 runs from the conserved cysteine through the conserved F or W. A D gene is named only where the DNA matches it firmly. Size tells how often a clone was seen (once, few, many) or the class of an expanded clone, and some rows leave it out.

>NA|TRBD2|TRBJ2-1|TRBV5-1
CASSLGTSRLEQFF
TGCGCCAGCAGCTTGGGGACTAGCAGACTTGAGCAGTTCTTC
>few|NA|TRBJ2-3|TRBV29-1
CSVEDYYLTSGFSTDTQYF
TGCAGCGTTGAAGATTACTATCTTACGAGCGGGTTTAGCACAGATACGCAGTATTTT
>NA|NA|TRBJ2-1|TRBV5-6
CASRWGGVEQFF
TGTGCCAGCAGATGGGGCGGAGTGGAGCAGTTCTTC
>few|NA|TRBJ2-1|TRBV7-6
CASSPDVGEQFF
TGTGCCAGCAGCCCGGACGTCGGTGAGCAGTTCTTC
>NA|TRBD1|TRBJ1-2|TRBV29-1
CSVPGQSGYTF
TGCAGCGTGCCGGGACAGTCTGGCTACACCTTC
>NA|NA|TRBJ2-1|TRBV11-1
CASSLEGKAHEQFF
TGTGCCAGCAGCTTAGAGGGCAAGGCCCATGAGCAGTTCTTC
>NA|NA|TRBJ2-2|TRBV28
CASSPRGTANTGELFF
TGTGCCAGCAGTCCCCGCGGGACAGCTAACACCGGGGAGCTGTTTTTT
>NA|TRBD2|TRBJ2-7|TRBV20-1
CSARASGRSSYEQYF
TGCAGTGCTAGAGCTAGCGGGCGGAGCTCCTACGAGCAGTACTTC
>NA|NA|TRBJ2-1|TRBV29-1
CSVDNGSSYNEQFF
TGCAGCGTTGATAACGGGAGCTCCTACAATGAGCAGTTCTTC
>NA|NA|TRBJ2-1|TRBV6-1
CASLDRARSGEQFF
TGTGCCAGCCTCGATAGGGCTAGATCTGGTGAGCAGTTCTTC
>NA|TRBD1|TRBJ2-1|TRBV20-1
CSATRTGGSYNEQFF
TGCAGTGCGACCCGCACAGGGGGTAGCTACAATGAGCAGTTCTTC
>NA|NA|TRBJ2-5|TRBV7-2
CASSLPRGETQYF
TGTGCCAGCAGCTTACCTAGGGGGGAGACCCAGTACTTC
>NA|NA|TRBJ1-1|TRBV2
CASSTDRNTEAFF
TGTGCCAGCAGTACGGACAGGAACACTGAAGCTTTCTTT
>few|NA|TRBJ1-5|TRBV3-1
CASSQRGSGQPQHF
TGTGCCAGCAGCCAACGGGGGAGTGGCCAGCCCCAGCATTTT
>few|TRBD2|TRBJ2-3|TRBV29-1
CSDLTSDRTDTQYF
TGCAGCGACCTTACTAGCGACCGCACAGATACGCAGTATTTT
>NA|NA|TRBJ1-4|TRBV27
CASSSRSTRAEKLFF
TGTGCCAGCAGTTCCCGGTCCACCCGCGCAGAAAAACTGTTTTTT
>few|TRBD2|TRBJ2-4|TRBV28
CASSFGTSAIIQYF
TGTGCCAGCAGTTTTGGGACTAGCGCGATCATTCAGTACTTC
>NA|NA|TRBJ2-1|TRBV29-1
CSVDRERNEQFF
TGCAGCGTGGACCGGGAGAGGAATGAGCAGTTCTTC
>NA|TRBD1|TRBJ2-3|TRBV20-1
CSAETLGQGSTDTQYF
TGCAGTGCGGAAACCTTAGGACAGGGAAGCACAGATACGCAGTATTTT
>NA|NA|TRBJ1-2|TRBV7-9
CASSKGLSGEYGYTF
TGTGCCAGTAGCAAAGGACTTTCTGGAGAGTATGGCTACACCTTC
>NA|NA|TRBJ2-7|TRBV29-1
CSVELLRGAYEQYF
TGCAGCGTTGAGTTGTTGCGGGGAGCCTACGAGCAGTACTTC
>NA|TRBD2|TRBJ2-3|TRBV4-1
CASSQASGGAVSTDTQYF
TGCGCCAGCAGCCAAGCTAGCGGGGGGGCCGTTAGCACAGATACGCAGTATTTT
>NA|NA|TRBJ2-7|TRBV10-3
CATNTQGAPPDEQYF
TGTGCCACCAACACCCAGGGAGCTCCCCCCGACGAGCAGTACTTC
>NA|NA|TRBJ2-1|TRBV6-5
CASSPRQPGYNEQFF
TGTGCCAGCAGCCCGCGCCAACCCGGATACAATGAGCAGTTCTTC
>few|NA|TRBJ2-7|TRBV28
CASSLFRAGYEQYF
TGTGCCAGCAGTTTATTCAGGGCTGGCTACGAGCAGTACTTC
>NA|TRBD2|TRBJ2-1|TRBV2
CASSVTAGAYLSRDYNEQFF
TGTGCCAGCAGCGTAACCGCGGGAGCTTACTTATCTAGGGACTACAATGAGCAGTTCTTC
>NA|NA|TRBJ2-7|TRBV4-2
CASSMYPIGGERATEQYF
TGTGCCAGCAGCATGTACCCCATCGGCGGGGAAAGAGCTACCGAGCAGTACTTC
>few|NA|TRBJ2-7|TRBV6-6
CASSYPNSYEQYF
TGTGCCAGCAGTTACCCAAACTCCTACGAGCAGTACTTC
>NA|TRBD1|TRBJ2-5|TRBV10-2
CASRDRGDQETQYF
TGCGCCAGCAGGGACAGGGGGGACCAAGAGACCCAGTACTTC
>NA|NA|TRBJ2-7|TRBV28
CASQDGDSYEQYF
TGTGCCAGTCAAGACGGTGACTCCTACGAGCAGTACTTC
>NA|NA|TRBJ2-6|TRBV29-1
CSVAGGTGANVLTF
TGCAGCGTGGCAGGTGGAACTGGGGCCAACGTCCTGACTTTC
>few|TRBD2|TRBJ2-3|TRBV20-1
CSAVNSAGGDTQYF
TGCAGTGCTGTAAACTCCGCGGGGGGGGATACGCAGTATTTT
>NA|NA|TRBJ2-7|TRBV5-1
CASSLFAGGISYEQYF
TGCGCCAGCAGCTTATTTGCTGGTGGTATCTCCTACGAGCAGTACTTC
>NA|NA|TRBJ1-2|TRBV7-2
CASSYPSGIPRLNTF
TGTGCCAGCAGCTATCCTTCAGGGATCCCGCGATTGAACACCTTC
>NA|TRBD1|TRBJ2-3|TRBV20-1
CSATRQGAEVTDTQYF
TGCAGTGCCACCCGTCAGGGGGCGGAAGTCACAGATACGCAGTATTTT
>NA|NA|TRBJ2-3|TRBV9
CASTRDAGDTQYF
TGTGCCAGCACCCGGGACGCGGGAGATACGCAGTATTTT
>few|TRBD1|TRBJ2-3|TRBV4-1
CASSQARTGDTQYF
TGCGCCAGCAGCCAAGCCAGGACAGGGGATACGCAGTATTTT
>NA|TRBD2|TRBJ2-1|TRBV6-5
CASSYWGRVVSEQFF
TGTGCCAGCAGTTACTGGGGGAGGGTGGTAAGTGAGCAGTTCTTC
>once|NA|TRBJ2-3|TRBV6-1
CASSGGRKDTQYF
TGTGCCAGCAGTGGGGGCAGGAAAGATACGCAGTATTTT
>NA|TRBD2|TRBJ2-1|TRBV29-1
CSVAGLADNEQFF
TGCAGCGTAGCGGGACTAGCAGACAATGAGCAGTTCTTC
>few|TRBD1|TRBJ1-4|TRBV6-6
CASSDKLDRVREKLFF
TGTGCCAGCAGTGATAAGTTGGACAGGGTTCGGGAAAAACTGTTTTTT
>NA|TRBD2|TRBJ2-1|TRBV7-2
CASSLDLAGGNEQFF
TGTGCCAGCAGCTTAGATCTAGCGGGCGGAAATGAGCAGTTCTTC
>few|NA|TRBJ2-1|TRBV29-1
CSVATDEQFF
TGCAGCGTTGCAACGGATGAGCAGTTCTTC
>NA|NA|TRBJ1-2|TRBV3-1
CASSQGARGANYGYIF
TGTGCCAGCAGCCAAGGTGCCCGAGGGGCTAACTATGGCTACATCTTC
>NA|NA|TRBJ2-3|TRBV7-9
CAHAERAHTDTQYF
TGTGCCCACGCGGAACGGGCCCACACAGATACGCAGTATTTT
>few|TRBD2|TRBJ2-1|TRBV7-2
CASSSLAGSNEQFF
TGTGCCAGCAGCTCCCTAGCGGGCAGCAATGAGCAGTTCTTC
>NA|TRBD1|TRBJ2-2|TRBV7-2
CASSGQGVNGELFF
TGTGCCAGCAGCGGACAGGGGGTGAACGGGGAGCTGTTTTTT
>few|TRBD1|TRBJ1-2|TRBV4-2
CASSPRGTGGNYGYTF
TGTGCCAGCAGCCCCCGCGGGACAGGCGGTAACTATGGCTACACCTTC
>NA|TRBD2|TRBJ2-7|TRBV12-5
CASGFSGGMFYEQYF
TGTGCTAGTGGTTTTAGCGGGGGGATGTTCTACGAGCAGTACTTC